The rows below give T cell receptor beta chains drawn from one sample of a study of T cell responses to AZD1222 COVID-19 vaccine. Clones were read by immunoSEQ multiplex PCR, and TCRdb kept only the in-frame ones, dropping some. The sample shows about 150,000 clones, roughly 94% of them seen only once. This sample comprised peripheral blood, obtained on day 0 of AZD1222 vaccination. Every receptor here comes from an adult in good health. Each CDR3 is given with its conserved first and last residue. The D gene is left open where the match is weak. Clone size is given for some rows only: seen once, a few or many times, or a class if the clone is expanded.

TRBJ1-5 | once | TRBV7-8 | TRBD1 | TGTGCCAGCAGCTTGCTACAGGGGGTCCATCAGCCCCAGCATTTT | CASSLLQGVHQPQHF
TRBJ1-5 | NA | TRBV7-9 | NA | TGTGCCAGCAGCTTTCTGGGTAGCAATCAGCCCCAGCATTTT | CASSFLGSNQPQHF
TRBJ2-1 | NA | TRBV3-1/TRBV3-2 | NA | TGTGCCAGCAGCCGGAGGGACGGCTCCTACAATGAGCAGTTCTTC | CASSRRDGSYNEQFF
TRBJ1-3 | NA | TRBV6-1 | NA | TGTGCCAGCAGTGAAGTGCTGCGCTCTGGAAACACCATATATTTT | CASSEVLRSGNTIYF
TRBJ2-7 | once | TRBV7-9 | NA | TGTGCCAGCAGCTTAACGGCCTACGAGCAGTACTTC | CASSLTAYEQYF
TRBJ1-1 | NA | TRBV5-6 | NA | TGTGCCAGCAGCCGATGGACGGTGAACACTGAAGCTTTCTTT | CASSRWTVNTEAFF
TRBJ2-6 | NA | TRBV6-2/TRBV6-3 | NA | TGTGCCAGCAGTTACTCTTGGGGCTCCCTCCCACTCTCTGGGGCCAACGTCCTGACTTTC | CASSYSWGSLPLSGANVLTF
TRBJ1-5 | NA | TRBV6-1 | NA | TGTGCCAGCAGTGAATCCACAGCATATAGCAATCAGCCCCAGCATTTT | CASSESTAYSNQPQHF
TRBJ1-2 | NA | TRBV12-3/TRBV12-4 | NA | TGTGCCAGCAGTCCCCGGGCACTCTATGGCTACACCTTC | CASSPRALYGYTF
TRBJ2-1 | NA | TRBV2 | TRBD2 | TGTGCCAGCACCCTGGGGCCTAGCGGATACAATGAGCAGTTCTTC | CASTLGPSGYNEQFF
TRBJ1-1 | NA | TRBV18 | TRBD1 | TGTGCCAGCTCACCATTGACAGGGAGGAGTGAAGCTTTCTTT | CASSPLTGRSEAFF
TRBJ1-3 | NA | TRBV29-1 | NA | TGCAGCGTTGCAGGGAGCTCTGGAAACACCATATATTTT | CSVAGSSGNTIYF
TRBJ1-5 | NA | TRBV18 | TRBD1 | TGTGCCAGCTCAACCGGACAGGTTAGCAATCAGCCCCAGCATTTT | CASSTGQVSNQPQHF
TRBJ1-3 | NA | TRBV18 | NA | TGTGCCAGCTCACCCACAGACTCTGGAAACACCATATATTTT | CASSPTDSGNTIYF
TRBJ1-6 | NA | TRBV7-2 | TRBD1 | TGTGCCAGCAGCCCCGGACAGGCCTCACCCCTCCACTTT | CASSPGQASPLHF
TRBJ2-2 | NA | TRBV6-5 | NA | TGTGCCAGCCTTGGGGGGTGGAACACCGGGGAGCTGTTTTTT | CASLGGWNTGELFF
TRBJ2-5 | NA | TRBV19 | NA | TGTGCCAGTAGTAAACACCCGGGGGTCCAAGAGACCCAGTACTTC | CASSKHPGVQETQYF
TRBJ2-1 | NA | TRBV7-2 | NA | TGTGCCAGCAGCCACCGACGTGGGGGGAGCGGTAATGAGCAGTTCTTC | CASSHRRGGSGNEQFF
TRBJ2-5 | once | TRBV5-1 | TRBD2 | TGCGCCAGCTCAGCCCCGGGACTAGCGGCCCAAGAGACCCAGTACTTC | CASSAPGLAAQETQYF
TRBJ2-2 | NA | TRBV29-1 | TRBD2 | TGCAGCGTTGAAGTGGGACCGGGGGGGAACACCGGGGAGCTGTTTTTT | CSVEVGPGGNTGELFF
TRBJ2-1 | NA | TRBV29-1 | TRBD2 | TGCAGCGTTCGGGTTAGCGGGGTGGCGAATGAGCAGTTCTTC | CSVRVSGVANEQFF
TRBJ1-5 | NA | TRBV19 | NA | TGTGCCAGTAGCCCGGGTCGCGGCAATCAGCCCCAGCATTTT | CASSPGRGNQPQHF
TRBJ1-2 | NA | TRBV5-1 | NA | TGCGCCAGCAGGCCAGGGCTGGACTATGGCTACACCTTC | CASRPGLDYGYTF
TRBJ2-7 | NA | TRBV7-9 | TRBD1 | TGTGCCAGCAGCGGGGACAGGGTCGGCGAGCAGTACTTC | CASSGDRVGEQYF
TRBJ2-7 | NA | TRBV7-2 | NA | TGTGCCAGCAGCTTGCTGCTGAACTCCTACGAGCAGTACTTC | CASSLLLNSYEQYF
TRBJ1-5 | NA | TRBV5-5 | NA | TGTGCCAGCAGCTTGGGCAGGGCTAATCAGCCCCAGCATTTT | CASSLGRANQPQHF
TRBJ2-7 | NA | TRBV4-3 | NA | TGCGCCAGCAGCCAAGGCCGGGGGAATTACGAGCAGTACTTC | CASSQGRGNYEQYF
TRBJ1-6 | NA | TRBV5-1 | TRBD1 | TGCGCCAGCAGCTTGGAGGGGGCCGATTCACCCCTCCACTTT | CASSLEGADSPLHF
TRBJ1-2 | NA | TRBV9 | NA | TGTGCCAGCAGCGTTAATCAGGGGCCCTATGGCTACACCTTC | CASSVNQGPYGYTF
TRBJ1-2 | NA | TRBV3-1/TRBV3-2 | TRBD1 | TGTGCCAGCGCGACAGGGGAGGACTATGGCTACACCTTC | CASATGEDYGYTF
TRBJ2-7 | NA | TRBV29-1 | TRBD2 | TGCAGCGTTGCTGGACTAGGTGACTACGAGCAGTACTTC | CSVAGLGDYEQYF
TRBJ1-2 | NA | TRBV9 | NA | TGTGCCAGCAGCGCCGTCGGGGGGCGCATAGGCTACACCTTC | CASSAVGGRIGYTF
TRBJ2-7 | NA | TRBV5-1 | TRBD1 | TGCGCCAGCAGCTTGGGAACCGGGACAGTGTTGAACGAGCAGTACTTC | CASSLGTGTVLNEQYF
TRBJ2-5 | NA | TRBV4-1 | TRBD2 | TGCGCCAGCAGCCAGGAAGGGACTAGCGGATCAGAAGAGACCCAGTACTTC | CASSQEGTSGSEETQYF
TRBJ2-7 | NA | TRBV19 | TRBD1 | TGTGCCAGTAGTGTCACTTGGACAGGGATAGGGGAGCAGTACTTC | CASSVTWTGIGEQYF
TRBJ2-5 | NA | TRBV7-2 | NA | TGTGCCAGCAGCTCGGGACTGCCCCAAGAGACCCAGTACTTC | CASSSGLPQETQYF
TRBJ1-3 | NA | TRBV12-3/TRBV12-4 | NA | TGTGCCAGCAGTTTTACGAAGGGAAACACCATATATTTT | CASSFTKGNTIYF
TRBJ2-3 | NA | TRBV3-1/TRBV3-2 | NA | TGTGCCAGCAGCTTTGGGACTAGCACAGATACGCAGTATTTT | CASSFGTSTDTQYF
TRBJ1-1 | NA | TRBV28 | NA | TGTGCCAGCAGTTCCCCCCGAGGGAACACTGAAGCTTTCTTT | CASSSPRGNTEAFF
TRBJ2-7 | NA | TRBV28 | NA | TGTGCCAGCAGCCCTGGGGGGTCCCACGAGCAGTACTTC | CASSPGGSHEQYF
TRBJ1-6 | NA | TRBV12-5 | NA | TGTGCTAGTGGTTTGGTCGCGGGAGCCTATAATTCACCCCTCCACTTT | CASGLVAGAYNSPLHF
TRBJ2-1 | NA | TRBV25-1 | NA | TGTGCCAGCAGTGAATTGGGGAATTCCTACAATGAGCAGTTCTTC | CASSELGNSYNEQFF
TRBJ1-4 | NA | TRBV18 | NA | TGTGCCAGCTCCCCAAGAAAGGAAAAACTGTTTTTT | CASSPRKEKLFF
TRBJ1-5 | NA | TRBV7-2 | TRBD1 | TGTGCCCGTAGAGGTCCGGACAGGGGCCCGACTAGCAATCAGCCCCAGCATTTT | CARRGPDRGPTSNQPQHF
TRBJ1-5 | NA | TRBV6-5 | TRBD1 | TGTGCCAGCAGTTACTCTGGACAGGGCAATCAGCCCCAGCATTTT | CASSYSGQGNQPQHF
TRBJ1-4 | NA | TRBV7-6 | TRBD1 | TGTGCCAGCAGCTTAGCGAAAGGGACAGGGTATGAAAAACTGTTTTTT | CASSLAKGTGYEKLFF
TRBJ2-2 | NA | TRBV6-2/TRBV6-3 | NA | TGTGCCAGCAGTCCCAATGAGGAAACCGGGGAGCTGTTTTTT | CASSPNEETGELFF
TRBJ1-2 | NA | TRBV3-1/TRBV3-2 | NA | TGTGCCAGCAGCCAAGTTCCGCGGTCAGGGTATGGCTACACCTTC | CASSQVPRSGYGYTF